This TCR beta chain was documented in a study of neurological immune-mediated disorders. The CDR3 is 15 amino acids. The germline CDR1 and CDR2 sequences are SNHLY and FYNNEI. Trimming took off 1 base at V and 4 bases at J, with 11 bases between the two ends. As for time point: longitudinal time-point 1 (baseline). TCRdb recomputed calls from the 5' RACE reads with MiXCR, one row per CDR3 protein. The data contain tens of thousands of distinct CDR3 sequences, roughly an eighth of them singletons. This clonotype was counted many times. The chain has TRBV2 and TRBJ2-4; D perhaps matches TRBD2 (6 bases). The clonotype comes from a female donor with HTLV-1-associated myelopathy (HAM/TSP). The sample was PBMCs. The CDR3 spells CASSEGGSGKNIQYF. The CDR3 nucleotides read TGTGCCAGCAGTGAAGGGGGTAGCGGAAAAAACATTCAGTACTTC.